This T cell receptor beta chain was sequenced in a study of breast tumors, draining lymph nodes, adjacent tissues. The lymph nodes were axillary draining lymph nodes from breast cancer patients. TCRdb reprocessed the multiplex PCR reads via MiXCR and lists one record per CDR3 protein. The sample has around 190,000 distinct CDR3 sequences; roughly 30% are singletons. Germline V gene sequence: CDR1 SGDLS, CDR2 YYNGEE. The CDR3 extends over 15 amino acids. This clonotype was detected a few times. As yet, its antigen is unknown. Germline is not matched at one junction end, which may reflect a read error. Study results and caveats: Tumor repertoires ranked between lymph nodes and nontumor tissue in diversity, with V and J gene preferences.

The sequenced sample was axillary lymph node tissue. This TCR came from a female donor with breast cancer. Some clones in this sample may be carry-over from other donors' samples. The J gene is TRBJ2-1, the V gene TRBV9, with D hard to call. The CDR3 sequence is CASSVGLQAHNEPFF. In DNA form, the CDR3 reads TGTGCCAGCAGCGTAGGACTCCAGGCCCACAATGAGCCGTTCTTC.